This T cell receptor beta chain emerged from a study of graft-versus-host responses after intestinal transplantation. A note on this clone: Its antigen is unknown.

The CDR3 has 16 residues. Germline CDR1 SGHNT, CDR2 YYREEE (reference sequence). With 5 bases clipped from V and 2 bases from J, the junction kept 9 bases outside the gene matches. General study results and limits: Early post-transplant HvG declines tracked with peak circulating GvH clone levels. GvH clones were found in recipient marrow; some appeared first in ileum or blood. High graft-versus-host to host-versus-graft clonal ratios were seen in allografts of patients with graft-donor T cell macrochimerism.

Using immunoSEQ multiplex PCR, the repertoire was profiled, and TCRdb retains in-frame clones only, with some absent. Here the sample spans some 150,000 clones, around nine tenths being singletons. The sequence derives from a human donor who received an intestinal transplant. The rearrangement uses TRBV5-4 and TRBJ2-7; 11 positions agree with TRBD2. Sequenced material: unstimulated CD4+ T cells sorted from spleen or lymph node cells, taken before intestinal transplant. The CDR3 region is CASSRRLAGTPYEQYF. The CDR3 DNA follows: TGTGCCAGCAGTCGAAGACTAGCGGGGACCCCCTACGAGCAGTACTTC. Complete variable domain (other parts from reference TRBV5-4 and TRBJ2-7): ETGVTQSPTHLIKTRGQQVTLRCSSQSGHNTVSWYQQALGQGPQFIFQYYREEENGRGNFPPRFSGLQFPNYSSELNVNALELDDSALYLCASSRRLAGTPYEQYFGPGTRLTVT.